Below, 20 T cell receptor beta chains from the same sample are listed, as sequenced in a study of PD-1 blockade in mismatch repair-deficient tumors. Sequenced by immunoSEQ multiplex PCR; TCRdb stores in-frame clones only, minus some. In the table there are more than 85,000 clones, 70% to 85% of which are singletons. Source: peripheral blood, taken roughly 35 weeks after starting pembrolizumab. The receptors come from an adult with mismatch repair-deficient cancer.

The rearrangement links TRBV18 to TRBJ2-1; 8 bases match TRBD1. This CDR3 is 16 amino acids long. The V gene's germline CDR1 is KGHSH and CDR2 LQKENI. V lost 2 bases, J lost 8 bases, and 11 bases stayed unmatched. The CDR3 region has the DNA TGTGCCAGCTCACCAGAACCGGGACAGGTTCGGCATGAGCAGTTCTTC. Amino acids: CASSPEPGQVRHEQFF.

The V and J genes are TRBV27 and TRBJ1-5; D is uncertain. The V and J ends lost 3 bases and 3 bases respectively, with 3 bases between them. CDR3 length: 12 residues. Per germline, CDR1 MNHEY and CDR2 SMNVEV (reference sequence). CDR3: CASSFVNQPQHF. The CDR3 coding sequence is TGTGCCAGCAGTTTCGTCAATCAGCCCCAGCATTTT.

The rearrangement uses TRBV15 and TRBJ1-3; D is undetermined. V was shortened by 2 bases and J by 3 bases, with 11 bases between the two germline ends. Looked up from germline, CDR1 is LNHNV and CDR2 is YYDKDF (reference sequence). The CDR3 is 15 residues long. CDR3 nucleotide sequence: TGTGCCACCAGCAGACCGCCGGGCCTTGGAAACACCATATATTTT. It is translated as CATSRPPGLGNTIYF. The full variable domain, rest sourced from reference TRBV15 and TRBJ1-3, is DAMVIQNPRYQVTQFGKPVTLSCSQTLNHNVMYWYQQKSSQAPKLLFHYYDKDFNNEADTPDNFQSRRPNTSFCFLDIRSPGLGDTAMYLCATSRPPGLGNTIYFGEGSWLTVV.

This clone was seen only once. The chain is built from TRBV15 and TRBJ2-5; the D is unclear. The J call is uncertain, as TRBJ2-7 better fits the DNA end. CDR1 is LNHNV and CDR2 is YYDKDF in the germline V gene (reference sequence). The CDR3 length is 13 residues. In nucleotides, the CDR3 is TGTGCCACCAGCAGGGAGTCCTCCTACGAGCAGTACTTC. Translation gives CATSRESSYEQYF.

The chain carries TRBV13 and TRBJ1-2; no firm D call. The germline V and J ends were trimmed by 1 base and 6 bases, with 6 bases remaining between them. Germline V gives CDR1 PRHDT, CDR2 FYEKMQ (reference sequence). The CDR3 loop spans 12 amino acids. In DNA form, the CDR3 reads TGTGCCAGCAGCTTAGTCGGGGATGGCTACACCTTC. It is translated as CASSLVGDGYTF.

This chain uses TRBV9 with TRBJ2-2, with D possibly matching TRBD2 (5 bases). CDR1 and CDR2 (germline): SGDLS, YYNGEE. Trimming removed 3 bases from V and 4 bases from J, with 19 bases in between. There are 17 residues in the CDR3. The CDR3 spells CASSDPTRVVGTGELFF. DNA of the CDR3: TGTGCCAGCAGCGACCCGACGAGGGTCGTGGGCACCGGGGAGCTGTTTTTT.

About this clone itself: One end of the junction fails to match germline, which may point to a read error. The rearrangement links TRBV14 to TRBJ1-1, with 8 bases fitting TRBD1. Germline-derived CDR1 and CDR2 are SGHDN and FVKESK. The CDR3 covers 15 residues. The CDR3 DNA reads TGTGCCAGCAGCCCCGACGCATCCCGCCCGGGACAGGCGATCTTT. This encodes CASSPDASRPGQAIF.

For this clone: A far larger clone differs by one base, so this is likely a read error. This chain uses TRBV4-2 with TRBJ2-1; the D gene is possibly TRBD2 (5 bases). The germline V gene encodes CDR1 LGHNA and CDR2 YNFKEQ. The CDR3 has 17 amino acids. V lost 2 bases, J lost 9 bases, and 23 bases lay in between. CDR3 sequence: CASSQRVTPGETGEQFF. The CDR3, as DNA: TGTGCCAGCAGCCAACGGGTAACCCCCGGGGAGACCGGTGAGCAGTTCTTC.

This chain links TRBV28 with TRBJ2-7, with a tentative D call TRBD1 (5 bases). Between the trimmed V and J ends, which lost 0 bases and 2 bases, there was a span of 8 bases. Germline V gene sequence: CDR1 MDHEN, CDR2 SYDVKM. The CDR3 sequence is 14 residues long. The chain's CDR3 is CASSLWGPTYEQYF. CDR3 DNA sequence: TGTGCCAGCAGTTTATGGGGGCCAACCTACGAGCAGTACTTC.

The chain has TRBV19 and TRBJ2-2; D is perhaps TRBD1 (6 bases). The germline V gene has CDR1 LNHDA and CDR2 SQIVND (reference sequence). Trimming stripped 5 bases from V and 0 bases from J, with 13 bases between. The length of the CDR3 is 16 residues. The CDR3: CASSVWGPTNTGELFF. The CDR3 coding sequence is TGTGCCAGTAGTGTCTGGGGGCCAACGAACACCGGGGAGCTGTTTTTT.

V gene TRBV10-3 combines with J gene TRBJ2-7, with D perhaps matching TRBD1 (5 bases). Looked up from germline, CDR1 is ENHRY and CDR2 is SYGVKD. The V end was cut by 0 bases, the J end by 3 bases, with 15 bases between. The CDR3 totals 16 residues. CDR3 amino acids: CAISESQGMPYYEQYF. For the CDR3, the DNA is TGTGCCATCAGTGAGTCGCAGGGAATGCCTTACTACGAGCAGTACTTC.

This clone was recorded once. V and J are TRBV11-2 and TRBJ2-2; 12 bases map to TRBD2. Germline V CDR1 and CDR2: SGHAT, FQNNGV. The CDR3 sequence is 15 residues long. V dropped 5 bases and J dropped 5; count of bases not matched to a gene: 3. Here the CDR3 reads CASSPGLAGTGELFF. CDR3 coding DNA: TGTGCCAGCAGCCCTGGACTAGCGGGGACCGGGGAGCTGTTTTTT.

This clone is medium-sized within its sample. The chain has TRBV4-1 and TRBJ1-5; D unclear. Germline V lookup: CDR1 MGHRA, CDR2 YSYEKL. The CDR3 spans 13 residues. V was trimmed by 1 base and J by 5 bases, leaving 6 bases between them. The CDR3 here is CASSQVLHQPQHF. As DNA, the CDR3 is TGCGCCAGCAGCCAAGTCCTTCATCAGCCCCAGCATTTT.

This CDR3 is CSVEEGTGGSGNTIYF. The CDR3 coding sequence is TGCAGCGTTGAAGAGGGGACAGGGGGCTCTGGAAACACCATATATTTT. This chain connects TRBV29-1 to TRBJ1-3; 11 bases are a match to TRBD1. Trimming took 0 bases from V and 0 from J; bases not matched to a gene: 1. The CDR3 spans 16 residues. CDR1 is SQVTM, CDR2 ANQGSEA, per germline.

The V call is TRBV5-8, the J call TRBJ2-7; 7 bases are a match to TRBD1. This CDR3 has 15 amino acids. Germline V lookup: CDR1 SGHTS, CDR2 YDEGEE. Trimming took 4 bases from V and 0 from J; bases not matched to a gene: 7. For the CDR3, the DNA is TGTGCCAGCAGCCTGGCACAGGGGTTCTCCTACGAGCAGTACTTC. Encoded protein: CASSLAQGFSYEQYF.

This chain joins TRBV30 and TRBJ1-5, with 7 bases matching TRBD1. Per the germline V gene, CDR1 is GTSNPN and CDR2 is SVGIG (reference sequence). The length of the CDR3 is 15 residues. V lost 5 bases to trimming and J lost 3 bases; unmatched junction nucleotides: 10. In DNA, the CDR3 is TGTGCCTGGGGAAGGGACAGTTACCTCAATCAGCCCCAGCATTTT. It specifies CAWGRDSYLNQPQHF.

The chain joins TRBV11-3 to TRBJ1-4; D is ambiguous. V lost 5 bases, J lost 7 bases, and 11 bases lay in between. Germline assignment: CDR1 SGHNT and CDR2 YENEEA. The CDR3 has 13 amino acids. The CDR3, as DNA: TGTGCCAGCAGCGTTTCACGGGCTGAAAAACTGTTTTTT. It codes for CASSVSRAEKLFF.

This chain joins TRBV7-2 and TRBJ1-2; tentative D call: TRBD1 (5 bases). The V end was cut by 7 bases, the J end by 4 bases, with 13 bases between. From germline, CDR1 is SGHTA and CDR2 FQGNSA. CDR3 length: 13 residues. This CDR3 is CASTGGGFYGYTF. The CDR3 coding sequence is TGTGCCAGCACCGGGGGGGGATTCTATGGCTACACCTTC.

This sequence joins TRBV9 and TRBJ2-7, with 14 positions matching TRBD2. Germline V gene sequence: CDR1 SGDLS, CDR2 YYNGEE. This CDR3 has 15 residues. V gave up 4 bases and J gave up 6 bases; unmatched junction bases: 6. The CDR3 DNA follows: TGTGCCAGCAGCACGGGGACTAGCGGGAGTACCGAGCAGTACTTC. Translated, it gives CASSTGTSGSTEQYF. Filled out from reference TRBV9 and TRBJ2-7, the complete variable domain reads DSGVTQTPKHLITATGQRVTLRCSPRSGDLSVYWYQQSLDQGLQFLIQYYNGEERAKGNILERFSAQQFPDLHSELNLSSLELGDSALYFCASSTGTSGSTEQYFGPGTRLTVT.

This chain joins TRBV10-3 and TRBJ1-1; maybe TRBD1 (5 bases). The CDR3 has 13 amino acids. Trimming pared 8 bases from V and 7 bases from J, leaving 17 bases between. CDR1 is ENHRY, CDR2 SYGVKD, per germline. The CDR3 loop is CAIGDADPLEAFF. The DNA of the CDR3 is TGTGCCATCGGGGACGCAGACCCCCTTGAAGCTTTCTTT.